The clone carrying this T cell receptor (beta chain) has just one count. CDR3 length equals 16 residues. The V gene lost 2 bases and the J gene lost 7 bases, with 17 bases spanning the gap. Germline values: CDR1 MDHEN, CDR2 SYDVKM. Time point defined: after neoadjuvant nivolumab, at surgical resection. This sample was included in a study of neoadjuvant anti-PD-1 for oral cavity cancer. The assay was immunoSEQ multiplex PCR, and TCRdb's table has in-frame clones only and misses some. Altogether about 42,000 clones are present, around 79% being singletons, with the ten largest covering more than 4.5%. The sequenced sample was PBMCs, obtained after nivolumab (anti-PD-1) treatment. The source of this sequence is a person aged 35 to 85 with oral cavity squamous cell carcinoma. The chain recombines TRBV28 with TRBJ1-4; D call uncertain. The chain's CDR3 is CASSLSPGGKGEKLFF. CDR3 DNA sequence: TGTGCCAGCAGTTTAAGCCCGGGTGGGAAGGGTGAAAAACTGTTTTTT.